This T cell receptor beta chain stems from a study of cytomegalovirus exposure and HLA in healthy donors. Study-level points and caveats: Trimming of TCR beta V- and J-genes showed a link, identified in a later analysis, to a missense DCLRE1C variant.

PCR amplification relied on 60 Vbeta primers (plus 13 Jbeta primers). Data came from immunoSEQ multiplex PCR; TCRdb stores just in-frame clones and leaves some out. The table shows more than 150,000 clones, with 80% to 85% occurring only once. A note on this clone: The antigen is undetermined.

The germline gives CDR1 SGHVS, CDR2 FNYEAQ. V was shortened by 5 bases and J by 5 bases, with 10 bases between the two germline ends. There are 13 residues in the CDR3. What was sequenced was PBMCs. The chain joins TRBV7-6 to TRBJ1-5, with D possibly being TRBD1 (5 bases). This TCR was sampled from a boy aged 5 to 17 in good health and CMV-seronegative. CDR3 loop: CASSKQDYQPQHF. The CDR3 bases are TGTGCCAGCAGCAAACAGGATTATCAGCCCCAGCATTTT.